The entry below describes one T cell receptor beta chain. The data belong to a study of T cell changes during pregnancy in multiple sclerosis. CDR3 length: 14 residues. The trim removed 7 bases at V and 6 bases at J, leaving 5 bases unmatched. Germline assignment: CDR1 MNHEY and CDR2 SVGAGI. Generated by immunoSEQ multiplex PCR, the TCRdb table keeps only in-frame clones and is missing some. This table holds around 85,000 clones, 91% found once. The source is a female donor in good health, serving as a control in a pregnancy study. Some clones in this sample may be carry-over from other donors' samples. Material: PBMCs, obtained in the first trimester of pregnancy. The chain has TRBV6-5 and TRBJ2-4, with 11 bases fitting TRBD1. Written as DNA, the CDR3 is TGTGCCAGCACCACCGGGACAGGGGGAAACATTCAGTACTTC. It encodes CASTTGTGGNIQYF.